This T cell receptor (beta chain) originates from a study of vaccination effects on CD4 cells after COVID-19. Of note for this clone: Its antigen remains unknown.

Study conclusions and caveats: Cross-reactivity toward common cold coronaviruses was confined to only 1 of 255 vaccine-induced clones in healthy vaccinees. In the late period after vaccination, infection- and vaccine-induced clones contracted markedly.

Prior to sequencing, the ViraFEST assay stimulated PBMC with viral peptide pools, which expanded the antigen-specific CD4+ T cells. Having been cultured for under twelve days, the cells underwent CD4+ T cell isolation. The healthy vaccine recipients, who had no prior SARS-CoV-2 infection, showed negative nucleocapsid antibodies. After under 2.5 million PBMC were placed in each well, they were cultured with approximately 9.1 IU/ml IL-2 and 10 ug/ml peptides. The table came from immunoSEQ multiplex PCR; TCRdb's copy has only in-frame clones and leaves some out. The table records about 41,000 clones, more than 60% of them present only once. Germline CDR1 LNHNV, CDR2 YYDKDF (reference sequence). The CDR3 runs to 16 residues. V lost 0 bases, J lost 1 base, and 12 bases lay in between.

The source of this sequence is a human donor who received a COVID-19 vaccine. Sequences were derived from CD4+ T cells from PBMCs cultured with HCoV-OC43 spike peptides, sampled before COVID-19 vaccination. Subset specified: HCoV-OC43 spike overlapping peptide pool stimulation. This chain joins TRBV15 and TRBJ2-5, with unresolved D. CDR3 DNA: TGTGCCACCAGCAGAGATGAAAGGTCCGGCCAAGAGACCCAGTACTTC. Protein sequence: CATSRDERSGQETQYF.